A single sample is the source of the 2 T cell receptor beta chains below, sequenced in a study of T cells in tuberculosis. Time point defined: new active TB diagnosis, blood taken before or within 7 days of starting treatment. The table came from immunoSEQ multiplex PCR; TCRdb's copy has only in-frame clones and leaves some out. The sample includes tens of thousands of clones, around 92% seen only once; the top ten take about 6.8%. The specimen comprised PBMCs, sampled at tuberculosis diagnosis. The source is an adult with tuberculosis.

The chain carries TRBV11-3 and TRBJ1-1, with 8 nucleotides matching TRBD1. The CDR3 loop spans 13 amino acids. The ends lost 5 bases at V and 2 bases at J; junction bases unmatched: 1. Per germline, CDR1 SGHNT and CDR2 YENEEA. In DNA form, the CDR3 reads TGTGCCAGCAGCGACAGGGGTAACACTGAAGCTTTCTTT. It encodes CASSDRGNTEAFF.

This clone has a handful of counts. The gene calls are TRBV27 and TRBJ2-7; tentatively, D is TRBD1 (6 bases). The CDR3 contains 12 residues. Germline CDR1 is MNHEY and CDR2 is SMNVEV (reference sequence). Trimming removed 5 bases at V and 8 bases at J, with 13 bases between. CDR3 in DNA: TGTGCCAGCAGTCCGCCGGGACAAAAGCAGTACTTC. It yields the protein CASSPPGQKQYF.